This T cell receptor beta chain emerged from a study of a mutant IDH1 vaccine in newly diagnosed glioma. Overall study: The study gave patients eight vaccinations in weeks 1, 3, 5, 7, 11, 15, 19, 23. Vaccine dosing followed radiotherapy by 4-6 weeks, or accompanied temozolomide cycles. Treated patients, averaging approximately 40 years, were roughly 60% male and around 40% female.

Generated by immunoSEQ multiplex PCR, the TCRdb table keeps only in-frame clones and is missing some. The sample records about 54,000 clones, approximately 80% being singletons. Germline V lookup: CDR1 KGHSH, CDR2 LQKENI. V was shortened by 2 bases and J by 4 bases, with 11 bases between the two germline ends. The CDR3 loop spans 14 amino acids. Concerning this clone: Its antigen remains unknown.

Time point given: week 5, during vaccination. Each dose delivered 300 ug of mutant IDH1 20-mer peptide subcutaneously with imiquimod. The chain employs TRBV18 and TRBJ1-1; D not resolved. The TCR originated in a man aged 25 to 40 with glioma. This specimen was PBMCs, taken from a glioma patient whose treatment included an IDH1 peptide vaccine. CDR3 sequence: CASSPKMLITEAFF. CDR3 nucleotide sequence: TGTGCCAGCTCACCAAAGATGCTGATCACTGAAGCTTTCTTT. The full variable domain, completed using reference TRBV18 and TRBJ1-1, is NAGVMQNPRHLVRRRGQEARLRCSPMKGHSHVYWYRQLPEEGLKFMVYLQKENIIDESGMPKERFSAEFPKEGPSILRIQQVVRGDSAAYFCASSPKMLITEAFFGQGTRLTVV.